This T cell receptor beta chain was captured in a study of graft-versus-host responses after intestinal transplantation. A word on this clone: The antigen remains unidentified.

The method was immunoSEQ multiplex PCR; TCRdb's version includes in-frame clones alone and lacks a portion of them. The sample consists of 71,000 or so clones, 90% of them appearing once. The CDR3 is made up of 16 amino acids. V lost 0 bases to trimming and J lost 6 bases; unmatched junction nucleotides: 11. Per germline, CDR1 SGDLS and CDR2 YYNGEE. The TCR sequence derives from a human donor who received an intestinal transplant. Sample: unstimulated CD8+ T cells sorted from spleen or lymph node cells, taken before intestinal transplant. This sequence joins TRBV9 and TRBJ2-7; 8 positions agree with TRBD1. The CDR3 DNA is TGTGCCAGCAGCGTAGGGGGGACAGGAGGAATCGGCGAGCAGTACTTC. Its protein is CASSVGGTGGIGEQYF.